Here is one T cell receptor beta chain with its context. Its antigen is not known. Sampled blood was obtained at baseline, cycle 4 day 1, and cycle 7 day 1. The sample originates from a study of OX40 agonist ivuxolimab in advanced cancers. Study at large: Patients received the agonistic anti-OX40 (CD134) antibody ivuxolimab. Findings and limits, study-wide: Certain nonresponding patients likewise had low normalized T-cell clonal expansion. Among patients with partial responses at 0.1-3.0 mg/kg, clonal expansion was among the lowest.

V was trimmed by 5 bases and J by 2 bases, leaving 12 bases between them. The CDR3 totals 14 residues. Germline V lookup: CDR1 WSHSY, CDR2 SAAADI. Produced via immunoSEQ multiplex PCR; TCRdb's table is partial and in-frame only. The table has around 66,000 clones, around 84% seen once. The sequenced sample was CD4+ or CD8+ T cells sorted from blood, obtained in a trial of the OX40 agonist ivuxolimab. This receptor was identified in an adult with an advanced solid tumor such as melanoma, head and neck, liver or kidney cancer. V is TRBV10-2 and J is TRBJ1-2; D is possibly TRBD1 (5 bases). CDR3 sequence: CASSPTRDNYGYTF. The CDR3, as DNA: TGCGCCAGCAGTCCCACCAGGGACAACTATGGCTACACCTTC.